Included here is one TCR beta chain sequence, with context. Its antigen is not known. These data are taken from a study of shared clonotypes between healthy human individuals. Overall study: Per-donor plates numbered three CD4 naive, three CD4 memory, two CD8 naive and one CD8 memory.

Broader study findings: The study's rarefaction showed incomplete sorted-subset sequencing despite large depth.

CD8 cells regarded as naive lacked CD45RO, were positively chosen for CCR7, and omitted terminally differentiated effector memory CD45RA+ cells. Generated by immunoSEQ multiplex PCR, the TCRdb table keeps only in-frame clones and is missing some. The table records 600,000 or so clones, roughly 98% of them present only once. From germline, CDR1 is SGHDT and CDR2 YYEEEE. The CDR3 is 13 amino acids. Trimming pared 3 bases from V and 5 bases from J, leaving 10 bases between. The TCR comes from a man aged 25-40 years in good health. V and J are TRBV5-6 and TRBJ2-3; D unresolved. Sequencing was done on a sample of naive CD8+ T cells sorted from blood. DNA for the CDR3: TGTGCCAGCAGCTCATCCTTTGAAGATACGCAGTATTTT. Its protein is CASSSSFEDTQYF.